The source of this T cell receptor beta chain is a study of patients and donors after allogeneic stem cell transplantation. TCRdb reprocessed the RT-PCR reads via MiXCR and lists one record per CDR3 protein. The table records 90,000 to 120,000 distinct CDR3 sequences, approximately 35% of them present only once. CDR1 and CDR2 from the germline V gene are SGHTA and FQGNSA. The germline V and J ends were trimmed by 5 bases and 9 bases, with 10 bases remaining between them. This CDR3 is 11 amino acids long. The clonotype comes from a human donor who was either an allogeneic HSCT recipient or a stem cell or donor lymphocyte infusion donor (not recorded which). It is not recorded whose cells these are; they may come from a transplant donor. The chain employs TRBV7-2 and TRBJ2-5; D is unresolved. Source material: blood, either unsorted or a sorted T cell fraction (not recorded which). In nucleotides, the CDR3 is TGTGCCAGCAGCCCCAAGGTGGCCCAGTACTTC. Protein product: CASSPKVAQYF.